This TCR beta chain is from a study of blood T cells in healthy people across ages. Individuals who donated were healthy Caucasians from Russia aged roughly 6 to 100. Isolation recovered at least 6.5 million PBMCs from every sample. Total RNA extracted from each sample amounted to at least 5.5 micrograms. A second roughly 7 to 11 cycle PCR used barcoded and J-beta primers. The yield of each sample was at least 2.5 million CDR3-containing paired-end reads. From the 5' RACE reads, TCRdb called clonotypes with MiXCR, one entry per CDR3 protein. This table has 550,000 to 750,000 distinct CDR3 sequences, 20% to 25% appearing once. A few counts support this clonotype. This TCR was recovered from a man in his sixties or seventies in good health. Sequenced: blood.

CDR3 loop: CASMVASGSADTQYF. The CDR3 DNA sequence: TGTGCCAGCATGGTGGCTAGCGGGAGTGCAGATACGCAGTATTTT. The J gene is TRBJ2-3, the V gene TRBV7-9; the match to TRBD2 covers 10 bases. CDR3 size: 15 residues. The germline CDR1 and CDR2 sequences are SEHNR and FQNEAQ (reference sequence). With V trimmed by 7 bases and J by 4 bases, 8 bases remained unmatched.